A single T cell receptor (beta chain) is shown here with its context. Its antigen is undetermined. Method: immunoSEQ multiplex PCR; TCRdb's copy keeps in-frame clones and lacks some. The sample has roughly 80,000 clones, roughly 87% seen once. This record comes from a study of graft-versus-host responses after intestinal transplantation. Trimming removed 2 bases at V and 0 bases at J, with 15 bases between. CDR3 size: 16 residues. Germline CDR1 reads GTSNPN; CDR2 reads SVGIG (reference sequence). Sequenced material: unstimulated CD8+ T cells sorted from spleen or lymph node cells, taken before transplant. The receptor was derived from a human donor who was the organ donor for an intestinal transplant. The chain joins TRBV30 to TRBJ2-3, with D unresolved. The CDR3 coding sequence is TGTGCCTGGAGTCATCTCCCCCATGTTAGCACAGATACGCAGTATTTT. This codes for CAWSHLPHVSTDTQYF. The full variable domain, its missing parts supplied by reference TRBV30 and TRBJ2-3, is SQTIHQWPATLVQPVGSPLSLECTVEGTSNPNLYWYRQAAGRGLQLLFYSVGIGQISSEVPQNLSASRPQDRQFILSSKKLLLSDSGFYLCAWSHLPHVSTDTQYFGPGTRLTVL.